Following are 29 T cell receptor beta chains from one sample sequenced in a study of CD8+ T cells in alopecia areata (dated by TCRdb to 2017 to 2018). The sample's treatment or condition, from its label and the paper: oral pan-JAK inhibitor, 5-10 mg twice daily. Library preparation used the immunoSEQ multiplex PCR assay. To provide template for TCR sequencing, every sample had RNA extracted and reverse transcribed into cDNA. TCRdb's version of the immuneACCESS table is confined to in-frame rearrangements and falls short of the full clone set. An unresolved V gene accounts for under half of the shortfall where checked; the remainder is of unknown origin. Here the sample has about 180,000 clones; 40% to 55% occur a single time. The top ten clones comprise 9.5% to 13% of the sample. This specimen consisted of CD8+ T cells sorted from blood, obtained at roughly week 53, from a patient treated with tofacitinib. The receptor set was obtained from a human donor with alopecia areata.

This rearrangement joins TRBV4-1 to TRBJ2-6; possibly TRBD1 for D (5 bases). V gave up 1 base and J gave up 2 bases, with 9 bases separating them. This CDR3 has 16 residues. Germline V gives CDR1 MGHRA, CDR2 YSYEKL. The CDR3 is CASSQGMDTGANVLTF. In nucleotides, the CDR3 is TGCGCCAGCAGCCAAGGTATGGACACTGGGGCCAACGTCCTGACTTTC.

In its sample, this clone was seen a few times. This chain joins TRBV13 and TRBJ2-1, with a possible D match to TRBD1 (5 bases). The CDR3 runs 15 residues. Trimming pared 0 bases from V and 1 base from J, leaving 7 bases between. CDR1 is PRHDT and CDR2 is FYEKMQ in the germline V gene (reference sequence). Written as DNA, the CDR3 is TGTGCCAGCAGCTTAGGGTCAGGGTCCTACAATGAGCAGTTCTTC. Amino acids: CASSLGSGSYNEQFF.

The chain recombines TRBV7-9 with TRBJ2-7, with 7 bases identical to TRBD2. The CDR3 has 13 residues. Looked up from germline, CDR1 is SEHNR and CDR2 is FQNEAQ (reference sequence). V gave up 6 bases and J gave up 6 bases; unmatched junction bases: 8. The CDR3 loop is CASRNSGTLEQYF. The CDR3 DNA reads TGTGCCAGCAGAAACAGCGGGACCCTCGAGCAGTACTTC.

The chain recombines TRBV27 with TRBJ2-2, with a possible D match to TRBD1 (5 bases). The CDR3 loop spans 16 amino acids. The V end was cut by 0 bases, the J end by 0 bases, with 8 bases between. Per the germline V gene, CDR1 is MNHEY and CDR2 is SMNVEV (reference sequence). As DNA, the CDR3 is TGTGCCAGCAGTTTATCGGTCAGGGCGAACACCGGGGAGCTGTTTTTT. Translation: CASSLSVRANTGELFF.

The chain carries TRBV5-4 and TRBJ1-2, with 10 bases fitting TRBD1. In germline, CDR1 is SGHNT, CDR2 YYREEE (reference sequence). V lost 3 bases, J lost 6 bases, and 8 bases stayed unmatched. The CDR3 has 15 amino acids. CDR3 in amino acids: CASSSPGQGRNGYTF. The CDR3 nucleotides read TGTGCCAGCAGCTCGCCGGGACAGGGGAGGAATGGCTACACCTTC.

Notes on this clone: Possible read error: a much larger clone is one base away. The J gene is TRBJ1-5, the V gene TRBV27; D remains unclear. The CDR3 has 13 amino acids. Trimming removed 1 base from V and 1 base from J, with 2 bases in between. Germline V gives CDR1 MNHEY, CDR2 SMNVEV (reference sequence). In DNA form, the CDR3 reads TGTGCCAGCAGTTTATGGAGCAATCAGCCCCAGCATTTT. As protein: CASSLWSNQPQHF.

This chain uses TRBV7-8 with TRBJ1-2, with D unclear. The CDR3 length is 13 residues. Germline assignment: CDR1 SGHVS and CDR2 FQNEAQ. V lost 4 bases, J lost 8 bases, and 14 bases lay in between. The CDR3 nucleotides read TGTGCCAGCAGCTCTCGGGCTTTCGACGGCTACACCTTC. It yields the protein CASSSRAFDGYTF.

The V and J genes are TRBV6-1 and TRBJ1-2; D possibly corresponds to TRBD1 (6 bases). CDR3 length: 10 amino acids. Germline assignment: CDR1 MNHNS and CDR2 SASEGT. V lost 6 bases, J lost 10 bases, and 9 bases lay in between. The CDR3 DNA follows: TGTGCCAGCAGCACAGGGATCTACACCTTC. Translating gives CASSTGIYTF.

The chain is built from TRBV7-3 and TRBJ2-1; 9 nucleotides align to TRBD2. Unmatched junction bases numbered 8, after V lost 5 bases and J lost 9 bases. The CDR3 runs to 14 residues. Germline V lookup: CDR1 SGHTA, CDR2 FQGTGA. The CDR3 region is CASSVGLAGSEQFF. CDR3 sequence (DNA): TGTGCCAGCAGCGTGGGGCTAGCGGGGTCTGAGCAGTTCTTC. Full variable domain (outside the CDR3, taken from reference TRBV7-3 and TRBJ2-1): GAGVSQTPSNKVTEKGKYVELRCDPISGHTALYWYRQSLGQGPEFLIYFQGTGAADDSGLPNDRFFAVRPEGSVSTLKIQRTERGDSAVYLCASSVGLAGSEQFFGPGTRLTVL.

The rearrangement uses TRBV6-5 and TRBJ2-2, with D perhaps matching TRBD2 (6 bases). Trimming took off 4 bases at V and 7 bases at J, with 13 bases between the two ends. This CDR3 has 14 amino acids. Germline V CDR1 and CDR2: MNHEY, SVGAGI. The CDR3 DNA is TGTGCCAGCAGTTGGGGGAGCGGGCACGGGGAGCTGTTTTTT. Amino acid sequence: CASSWGSGHGELFF.

The chain is built from TRBV30 and TRBJ2-1; D gene ambiguous. In germline, CDR1 is GTSNPN, CDR2 SVGIG (reference sequence). V dropped 0 bases and J dropped 3 bases, with 12 bases sitting between them. The CDR3 runs to 15 residues. The CDR3, as DNA: TGTGCCTGGAGTGTACAGTGGCAGAGCTACAATGAGCAGTTCTTC. Residues: CAWSVQWQSYNEQFF. Based on the CDR3 plus reference TRBV30 and TRBJ2-1, the full variable domain is SQTIHQWPATLVQPVGSPLSLECTVEGTSNPNLYWYRQAAGRGLQLLFYSVGIGQISSEVPQNLSASRPQDRQFILSSKKLLLSDSGFYLCAWSVQWQSYNEQFFGPGTRLTVL.

This clone was counted a few times. This rearrangement joins TRBV2 to TRBJ1-5; the D gene is possibly TRBD1 (5 bases). The CDR3 is 15 residues long. Germline CDR1 and CDR2: SNHLY and FYNNEI. The germline V and J ends were trimmed by 3 bases and 0 bases, with 9 bases remaining between them. CDR3 residues: CASSETDSSNQPQHF. The CDR3 DNA sequence: TGTGCCAGCAGTGAGACAGACAGTAGCAATCAGCCCCAGCATTTT.

The sample holds a few counts of this clone. The chain combines TRBV6-5 with TRBJ2-5; 11 bases are shared with TRBD2. Unmatched junction bases numbered 3, after V lost 2 bases and J lost 1 base. This CDR3 region has 16 residues. CDR1 MNHEY and CDR2 SVGAGI come from the germline V gene. The CDR3: CASSYGSGRVQETQYF. CDR3 coding DNA: TGTGCCAGCAGTTACGGTAGCGGGAGGGTCCAAGAGACCCAGTACTTC.

This clone was picked up a small number of times. This rearrangement joins TRBV9 to TRBJ1-1; D perhaps matches TRBD1 (5 bases). Trimming stripped 0 bases from V and 4 bases from J, with 22 bases between. CDR3 length: 18 residues. CDR1 and CDR2 (germline): SGDLS, YYNGEE. The CDR3 DNA reads as TGTGCCAGCAGCGTAGCAGGGCCGGCTCAAGTACCCATCACTGAAGCTTTCTTT. This codes for CASSVAGPAQVPITEAFF.

This clone was found a few times. CDR3 DNA sequence: TGTGCCAGCAGCCAGGGACAGGGCGCCCTTATGGATTCACCCCTCCACTTT. This encodes CASSQGQGALMDSPLHF. The gene calls are TRBV4-2 and TRBJ1-6; 9 nucleotides match TRBD1. Germline-derived CDR1 and CDR2 are LGHNA and YNFKEQ. Trimming removed 3 bases from V and 8 bases from J; junction bases left unmatched: 11. The CDR3 runs 17 residues.

The V call is TRBV9, the J call TRBJ2-5, with D unresolved. The CDR3 consists of 15 residues. Trimming removed 3 bases at V and 2 bases at J, with 14 bases between. The germline V gene has CDR1 SGDLS and CDR2 YYNGEE. This CDR3 reads CASSEGNRAQETQYF. Written as DNA, the CDR3 is TGTGCCAGCAGCGAAGGAAACCGGGCTCAAGAGACCCAGTACTTC. The whole variable domain, remainder taken from reference TRBV9 and TRBJ2-5, is DSGVTQTPKHLITATGQRVTLRCSPRSGDLSVYWYQQSLDQGLQFLIQYYNGEERAKGNILERFSAQQFPDLHSELNLSSLELGDSALYFCASSEGNRAQETQYFGPGTRLLVL.

V usage is TRBV29-1 and J usage is TRBJ1-2; D unclear. The V end was cut by 8 bases, the J end by 8 bases, with 18 bases between. Germline loops: CDR1 SQVTM, CDR2 ANQGSEA. This CDR3 region has 12 residues. The CDR3 reads CSSVEDGSGYTF. CDR3 nucleotide sequence: TGCAGCTCGGTAGAGGACGGTAGCGGCTACACCTTC. Combining the CDR3 with reference TRBV29-1 and TRBJ1-2 gives the whole variable domain SAVISQKPSRDICQRGTSLTIQCQVDSQVTMMFWYRQQPGQSLTLIATANQGSEATYESGFVIDKFPISRPNLTFSTLTVSNMSPEDSSIYLCSSVEDGSGYTFGSGTRLTVV.

The V and J genes are TRBV10-2 and TRBJ2-3; D remains unclear. V was shortened by 4 bases and J by 2 bases, with 4 bases between the two germline ends. This CDR3 comprises 12 residues. CDR1 is WSHSY and CDR2 is SAAADI in the germline V gene. CDR3 sequence reads: CASSGATDTQYF. DNA for the CDR3: TGCGCCAGCAGTGGAGCCACAGATACGCAGTATTTT.

The chain employs TRBV7-9 and TRBJ2-5; no clear D gene. Trimming removed 6 bases at V and 4 bases at J, with 15 bases between. There are 14 residues in the CDR3. The germline gives CDR1 SEHNR, CDR2 FQNEAQ (reference sequence). CDR3 loop: CASSSPVALETQYF. CDR3 in DNA: TGTGCCAGCAGTTCACCGGTAGCACTAGAGACCCAGTACTTC.

The chain employs TRBV7-9 and TRBJ1-1, with unresolved D. V lost 3 bases and J 7 bases, leaving 9 bases between the germline ends. The CDR3 consists of 12 residues. CDR1 and CDR2 (germline): SEHNR, FQNEAQ (reference sequence). The DNA of the CDR3 is TGTGCCAGCAGCTTTCTCACGGGTGAAGCTTTCTTT. This translates into CASSFLTGEAFF. Filled out from reference TRBV7-9 and TRBJ1-1, the complete variable domain reads DTGVSQNPRHKITKRGQNVTFRCDPISEHNRLYWYRQTLGQGPEFLTYFQNEAQLEKSRLLSDRFSAERPKGSFSTLEIQRTEQGDSAMYLCASSFLTGEAFFGQGTRLTVV.

J is TRBJ1-2 and V is TRBV4-1; D gene unclear. CDR3 size: 15 residues. V shed 0 bases and J shed 0 bases, with 8 bases lying between them. Germline lookup yields CDR1 MGHRA and CDR2 YSYEKL. The CDR3 protein is CASSQDLGTNYGYTF. CDR3 sequence (DNA): TGCGCCAGCAGCCAAGATCTCGGGACTAACTATGGCTACACCTTC.

This clone was found a few times. The chain combines TRBV25-1 with TRBJ2-2, with D uncertain. The V gene lost 3 bases and the J gene lost 4 bases, with 9 bases spanning the gap. This CDR3 spans 14 amino acids. Germline V gives CDR1 MGHDK, CDR2 SYGVNS. The CDR3 nucleotides are TGTGCCAGCAGTGAGGTGGAATCCACCGGGGAGCTGTTTTTT. This gives the protein CASSEVESTGELFF.

The table lists this clone with a few counts. The chain recombines TRBV29-1 with TRBJ1-1, with TRBD1 as a possible D gene (6 bases). Trimming pared 5 bases from V and 6 bases from J, leaving 13 bases between. The CDR3 extends over 12 amino acids. Germline V gene sequence: CDR1 SQVTM, CDR2 ANQGSEA. CDR3 sequence: CSVPTGAPEAFF. The CDR3 nucleotides read TGCAGCGTTCCGACAGGAGCCCCTGAAGCTTTCTTT.

V usage is TRBV7-6 and J usage is TRBJ2-3; D unresolved. Germline V CDR1 and CDR2: SGHVS, FNYEAQ. The CDR3 contains 14 residues. V lost 0 bases, J lost 4 bases, and 8 bases lay in between. The CDR3 sequence is CASSLAKGPDTQYF. CDR3 nucleotides: TGTGCCAGCAGCTTAGCGAAAGGGCCAGATACGCAGTATTTT.

The chain recombines TRBV12-5 with TRBJ2-2; D uncertain. Deletions cut 0 bases from V and 1 base from J, with 6 bases between. Germline V gene lookup returns CDR1 LGHNT and CDR2 FRNRAP. There are 15 residues in the CDR3. CDR3: CASGLVVRNTGELFF. Written as DNA, the CDR3 is TGTGCTAGTGGTTTGGTAGTGAGGAACACCGGGGAGCTGTTTTTT.

The chain recombines TRBV4-2 with TRBJ2-5, with TRBD2 as a possible D gene (6 bases). Germline V gene data show CDR1 as LGHNA and CDR2 as YNFKEQ. The CDR3 sequence is 15 residues long. Trimming stripped 5 bases from V and 5 bases from J, with 18 bases between. CDR3 sequence: CASSETAGRMETQYF. The CDR3 DNA follows: TGTGCCAGCAGCGAGACGGCAGGGAGGATGGAGACCCAGTACTTC.

The V gene is TRBV4-2, the J gene TRBJ1-5; 7 bases map to TRBD1. This CDR3 has 16 residues. V lost 0 bases, J lost 2 bases, and 4 bases stayed unmatched. CDR1 and CDR2 (germline): LGHNA, YNFKEQ. The CDR3 DNA reads TGTGCCAGCAGCCAAGAGACAGGGAGGGGCAATCAGCCCCAGCATTTT. Residues: CASSQETGRGNQPQHF.

This rearrangement joins TRBV16 to TRBJ2-5; TRBD1 agrees at 8 bases. The V gene end was trimmed by 7 bases and the J gene end by 5 bases; junction bases not matched to a gene: 9. The germline gives CDR1 KGHSY, CDR2 FQNENV. CDR3 length equals 14 residues. The CDR3 DNA reads as TGTGCCAGCAAGGGCAGGGGGCAGGAGGAGACCCAGTACTTC. Its translation: CASKGRGQEETQYF.

There are a few counts of this clone. CDR3 loop: CASSLQGFTEAFF. The CDR3 bases are TGTGCCAGCAGTTTACAGGGGTTCACTGAAGCTTTCTTT. The chain links TRBV7-2 to TRBJ1-1; 7 bases align to TRBD1. Losses at the gene ends were 6 bases for V and 4 bases for J; bases not matched to a gene: 5. The germline gives CDR1 SGHTA, CDR2 FQGNSA. CDR3 length: 13 residues.